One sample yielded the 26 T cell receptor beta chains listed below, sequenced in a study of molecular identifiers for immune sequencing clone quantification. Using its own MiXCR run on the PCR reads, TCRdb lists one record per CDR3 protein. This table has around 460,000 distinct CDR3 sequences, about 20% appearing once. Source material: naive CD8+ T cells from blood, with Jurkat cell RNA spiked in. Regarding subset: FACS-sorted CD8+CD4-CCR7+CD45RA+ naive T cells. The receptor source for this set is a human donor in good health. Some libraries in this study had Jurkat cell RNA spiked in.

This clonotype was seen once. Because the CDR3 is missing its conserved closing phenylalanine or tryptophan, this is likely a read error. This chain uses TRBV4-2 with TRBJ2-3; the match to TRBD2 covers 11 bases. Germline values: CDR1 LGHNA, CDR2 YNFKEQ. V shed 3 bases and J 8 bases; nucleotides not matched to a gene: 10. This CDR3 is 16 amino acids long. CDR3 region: CASSQVSGRAGGTQYS. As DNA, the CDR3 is TGTGCCAGCAGCCAGGTTAGCGGGAGGGCTGGAGGTACGCAGTATTCT.

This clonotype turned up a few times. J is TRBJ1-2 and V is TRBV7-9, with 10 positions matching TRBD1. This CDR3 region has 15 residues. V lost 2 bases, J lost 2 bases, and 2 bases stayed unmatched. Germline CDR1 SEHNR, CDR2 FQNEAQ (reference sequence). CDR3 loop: CASSLPGQGNYGYTF. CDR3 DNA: TGTGCCAGCAGCTTACCGGGACAGGGGAACTATGGCTACACCTTC. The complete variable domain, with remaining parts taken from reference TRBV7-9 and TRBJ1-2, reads DTGVSQNPRHKITKRGQNVTFRCDPISEHNRLYWYRQTLGQGPEFLTYFQNEAQLEKSRLLSDRFSAERPKGSFSTLEIQRTEQGDSAMYLCASSLPGQGNYGYTFGSGTRLTVV.

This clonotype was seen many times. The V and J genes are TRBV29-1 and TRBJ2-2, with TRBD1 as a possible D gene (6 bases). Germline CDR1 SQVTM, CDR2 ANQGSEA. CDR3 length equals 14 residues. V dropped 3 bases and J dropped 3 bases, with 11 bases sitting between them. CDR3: CSVDRGYHTGELFF. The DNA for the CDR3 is TGCAGCGTTGACAGGGGCTACCACACCGGGGAGCTGTTTTTT.

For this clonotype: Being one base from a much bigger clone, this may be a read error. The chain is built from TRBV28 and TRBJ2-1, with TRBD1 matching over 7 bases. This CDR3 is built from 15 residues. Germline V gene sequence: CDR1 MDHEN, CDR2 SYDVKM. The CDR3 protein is CASSLLGGSGNEQSF. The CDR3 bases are TGTGCCAGCAGTTTGTTAGGGGGCTCCGGGAATGAGCAGTCCTTC. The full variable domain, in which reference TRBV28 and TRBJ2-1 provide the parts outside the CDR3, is DVKVTQSSRYLVKRTGEKVFLECVQDMDHENMFWYRQDPGLGLRLIYFSYDVKMKEKGDIPEGYSVSREKKERFSLILESASTNQTSMYLCASSLLGGSGNEQSFGPGTRLTVL.

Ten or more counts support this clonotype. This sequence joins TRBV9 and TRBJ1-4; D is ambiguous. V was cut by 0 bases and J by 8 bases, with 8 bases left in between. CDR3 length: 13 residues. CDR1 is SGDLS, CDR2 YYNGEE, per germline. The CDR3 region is CASSVEAEEKLFF. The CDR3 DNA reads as TGTGCCAGCAGCGTAGAGGCAGAGGAAAAACTGTTTTTT.

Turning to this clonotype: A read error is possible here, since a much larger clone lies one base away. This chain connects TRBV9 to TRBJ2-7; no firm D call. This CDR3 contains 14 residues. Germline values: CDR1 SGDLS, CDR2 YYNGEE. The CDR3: CAGSAGPGFGEQYF. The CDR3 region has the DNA TGTGCCGGCAGCGCCGGGCCCGGCTTTGGCGAGCAGTACTTC. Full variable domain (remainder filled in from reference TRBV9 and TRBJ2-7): DSGVTQTPKHLITATGQRVTLRCSPRSGDLSVYWYQQSLDQGLQFLIQYYNGEERAKGNILERFSAQQFPDLHSELNLSSLELGDSALYFCAGSAGPGFGEQYFGPGTRLTVT.

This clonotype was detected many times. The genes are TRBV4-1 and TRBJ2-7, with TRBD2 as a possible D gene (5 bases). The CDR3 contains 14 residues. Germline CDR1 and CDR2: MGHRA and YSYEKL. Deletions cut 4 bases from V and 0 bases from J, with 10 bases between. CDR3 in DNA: TGCGCCAGCAGCCCCCTTGCGGGCTCCTACGAGCAGTACTTC. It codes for CASSPLAGSYEQYF.

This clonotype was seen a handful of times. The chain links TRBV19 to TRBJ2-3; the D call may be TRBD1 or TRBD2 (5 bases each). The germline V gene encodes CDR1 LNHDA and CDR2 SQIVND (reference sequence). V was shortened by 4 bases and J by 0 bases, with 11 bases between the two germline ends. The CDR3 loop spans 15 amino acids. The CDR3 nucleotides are TGTGCCAGTAGTACAGGGAGCCCAAGCACAGATACGCAGTATTTT. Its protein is CASSTGSPSTDTQYF. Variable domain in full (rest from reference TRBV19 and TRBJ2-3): DGGITQSPKYLFRKEGQNVTLSCEQNLNHDAMYWYRQDPGQGLRLIYYSQIVNDFQKGDIAEGYSVSREKKESFPLTVTSAQKNPTAFYLCASSTGSPSTDTQYFGPGTRLTVL.

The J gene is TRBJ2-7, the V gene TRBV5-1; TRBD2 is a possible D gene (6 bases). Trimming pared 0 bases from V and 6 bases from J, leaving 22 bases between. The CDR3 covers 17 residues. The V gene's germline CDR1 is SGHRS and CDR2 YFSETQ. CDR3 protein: CASSLGYPGLETCEQYF. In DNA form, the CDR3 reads TGCGCCAGCAGCTTGGGGTACCCGGGACTGGAGACCTGCGAGCAGTACTTC.

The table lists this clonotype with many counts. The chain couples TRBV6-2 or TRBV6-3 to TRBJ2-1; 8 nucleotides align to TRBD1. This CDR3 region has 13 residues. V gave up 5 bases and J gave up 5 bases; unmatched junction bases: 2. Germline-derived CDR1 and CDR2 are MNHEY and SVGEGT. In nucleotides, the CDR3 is TGTGCCAGCAGTATACAGGGGGACAATGAGCAGTTCTTC. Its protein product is CASSIQGDNEQFF.

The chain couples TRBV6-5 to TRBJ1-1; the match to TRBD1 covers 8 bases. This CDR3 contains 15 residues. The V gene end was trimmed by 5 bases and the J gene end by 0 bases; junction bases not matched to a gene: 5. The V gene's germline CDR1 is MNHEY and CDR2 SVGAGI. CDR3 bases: TGTGCCAGCAGTCCTCACAGGGGGATGAACACTGAAGCTTTCTTT. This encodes CASSPHRGMNTEAFF.

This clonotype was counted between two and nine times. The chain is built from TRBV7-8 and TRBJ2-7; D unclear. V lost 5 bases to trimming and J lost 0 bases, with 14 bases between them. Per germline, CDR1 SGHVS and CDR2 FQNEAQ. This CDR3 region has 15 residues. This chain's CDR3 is CASSRTPLSSYEQYF. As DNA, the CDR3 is TGTGCCAGCAGCCGAACTCCCTTGAGCTCCTACGAGCAGTACTTC.

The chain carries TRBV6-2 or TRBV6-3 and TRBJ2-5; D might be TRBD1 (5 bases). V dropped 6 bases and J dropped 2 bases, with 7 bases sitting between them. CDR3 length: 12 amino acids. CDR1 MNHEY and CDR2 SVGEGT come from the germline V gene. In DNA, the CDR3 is TGTGCCAGCAGGACAGAACAAGAGACCCAGTACTTC. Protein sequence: CASRTEQETQYF.

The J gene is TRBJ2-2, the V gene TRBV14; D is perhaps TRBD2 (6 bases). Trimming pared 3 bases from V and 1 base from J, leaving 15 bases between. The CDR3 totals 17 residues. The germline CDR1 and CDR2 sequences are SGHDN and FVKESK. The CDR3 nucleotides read TGTGCCAGCAGCCACAGGCCGGGGGTGTTGAACACCGGGGAGCTGTTTTTT. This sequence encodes CASSHRPGVLNTGELFF.

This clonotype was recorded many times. DNA of the CDR3: TGTGCCAGCAGCCCGAGACAGGGCACGAGCACAGATACGCAGTATTTT. Translated, it gives CASSPRQGTSTDTQYF. The chain employs TRBV7-9 and TRBJ2-3; 7 positions match TRBD1. There are 16 residues in the CDR3. Germline CDR1 SEHNR, CDR2 FQNEAQ (reference sequence). With 5 bases clipped from V and 0 bases from J, the junction kept 8 bases outside the gene matches. Drawing the rest from reference TRBV7-9 and TRBJ2-3, the complete variable domain is DTGVSQNPRHKITKRGQNVTFRCDPISEHNRLYWYRQTLGQGPEFLTYFQNEAQLEKSRLLSDRFSAERPKGSFSTLEIQRTEQGDSAMYLCASSPRQGTSTDTQYFGPGTRLTVL.

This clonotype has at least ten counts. The CDR3 DNA sequence: TGTGCCAGCAGCTCCCTGGGACTAGATACAGATACGCAGTATTTT. Amino acid sequence: CASSSLGLDTDTQYF. V is TRBV7-6 and J is TRBJ2-3; 8 nucleotides agree with TRBD2. Per germline, CDR1 SGHVS and CDR2 FNYEAQ. V was clipped by 4 bases and J by 3 bases; unmatched bases: 6. CDR3 size: 15 residues. Using reference TRBV7-6 and TRBJ2-3 for the parts outside the CDR3, the full variable domain is GAGVSQSPRYKVTKRGQDVALRCDPISGHVSLYWYRQALGQGPEFLTYFNYEAQQDKSGLPNDRFSAERPEGSISTLTIQRTEQRDSAMYRCASSSLGLDTDTQYFGPGTRLTVL.

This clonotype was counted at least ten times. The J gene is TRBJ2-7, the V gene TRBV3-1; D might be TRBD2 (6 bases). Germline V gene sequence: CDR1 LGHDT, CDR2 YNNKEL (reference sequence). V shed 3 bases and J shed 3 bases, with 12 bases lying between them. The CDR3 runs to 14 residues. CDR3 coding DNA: TGTGCCAGCAGCCACGGTCAGGAGGGCTACGAGCAGTACTTC. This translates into CASSHGQEGYEQYF.

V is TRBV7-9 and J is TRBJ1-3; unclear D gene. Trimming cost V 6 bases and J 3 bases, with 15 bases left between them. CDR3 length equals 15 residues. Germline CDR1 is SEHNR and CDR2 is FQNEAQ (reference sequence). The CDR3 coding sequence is TGTGCCAGCAGGTACCCAAGTGCTGTTGGAAACACCATATATTTT. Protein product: CASRYPSAVGNTIYF. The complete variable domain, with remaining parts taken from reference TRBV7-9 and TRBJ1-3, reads DTGVSQNPRHKITKRGQNVTFRCDPISEHNRLYWYRQTLGQGPEFLTYFQNEAQLEKSRLLSDRFSAERPKGSFSTLEIQRTEQGDSAMYLCASRYPSAVGNTIYFGEGSWLTVV.

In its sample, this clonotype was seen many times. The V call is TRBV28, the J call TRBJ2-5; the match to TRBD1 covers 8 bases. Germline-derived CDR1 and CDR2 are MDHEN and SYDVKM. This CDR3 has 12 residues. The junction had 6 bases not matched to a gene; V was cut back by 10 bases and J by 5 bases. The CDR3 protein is CAIDRGDETQYF. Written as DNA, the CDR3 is TGTGCCATCGACAGGGGCGATGAGACCCAGTACTTC. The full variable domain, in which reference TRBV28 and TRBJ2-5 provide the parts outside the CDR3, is DVKVTQSSRYLVKRTGEKVFLECVQDMDHENMFWYRQDPGLGLRLIYFSYDVKMKEKGDIPEGYSVSREKKERFSLILESASTNQTSMYLCAIDRGDETQYFGPGTRLLVL.

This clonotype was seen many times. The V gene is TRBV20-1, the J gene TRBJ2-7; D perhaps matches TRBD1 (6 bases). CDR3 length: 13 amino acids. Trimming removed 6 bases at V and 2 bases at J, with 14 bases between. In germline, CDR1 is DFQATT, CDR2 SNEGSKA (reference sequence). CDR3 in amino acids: CSARGVGPYEQYF. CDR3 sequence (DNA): TGCAGTGCCAGGGGAGTAGGTCCCTACGAGCAGTACTTC.

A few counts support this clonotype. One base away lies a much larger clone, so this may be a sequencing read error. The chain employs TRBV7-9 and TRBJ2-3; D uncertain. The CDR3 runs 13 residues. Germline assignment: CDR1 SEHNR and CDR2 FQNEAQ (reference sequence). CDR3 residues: CVSSNVGSDTQYF. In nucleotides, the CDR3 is TGTGTCAGCAGCAATGTGGGCTCAGATACGCAGTATTTT.

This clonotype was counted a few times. The CDR3 here is CASTLFWGGGANEQFF. The CDR3 nucleotides read TGTGCCAGCACTCTTTTTTGGGGCGGGGGAGCTAATGAGCAGTTCTTC. The V gene is TRBV7-2, the J gene TRBJ2-1, with 7 bases fitting TRBD2. Germline lookup yields CDR1 SGHTA and CDR2 FQGNSA. The V segment lost 7 bases and the J segment 7 bases; nucleotides outside the gene matches: 16. This CDR3 spans 16 amino acids.

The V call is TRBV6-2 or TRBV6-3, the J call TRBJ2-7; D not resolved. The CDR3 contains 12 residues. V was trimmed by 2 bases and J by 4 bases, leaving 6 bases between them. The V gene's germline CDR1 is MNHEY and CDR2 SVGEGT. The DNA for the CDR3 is TGTGCCAGCAGTTACCCCCAGTACGAGCAGTACTTC. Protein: CASSYPQYEQYF.

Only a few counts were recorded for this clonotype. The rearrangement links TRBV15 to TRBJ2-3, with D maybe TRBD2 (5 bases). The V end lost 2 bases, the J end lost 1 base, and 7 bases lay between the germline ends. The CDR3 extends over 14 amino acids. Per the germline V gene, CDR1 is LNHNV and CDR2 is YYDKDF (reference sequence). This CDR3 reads CATSRLAGTDTQYF. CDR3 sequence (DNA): TGTGCCACCAGCAGACTAGCCGGCACAGATACGCAGTATTTT.

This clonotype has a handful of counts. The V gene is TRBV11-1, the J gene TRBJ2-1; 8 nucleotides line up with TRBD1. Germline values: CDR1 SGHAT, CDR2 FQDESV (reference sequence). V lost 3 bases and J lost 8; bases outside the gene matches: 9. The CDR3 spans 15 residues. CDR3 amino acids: CASSFSAGGTDEQFF. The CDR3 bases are TGTGCCAGCAGCTTCTCCGCAGGGGGCACGGATGAGCAGTTCTTC.

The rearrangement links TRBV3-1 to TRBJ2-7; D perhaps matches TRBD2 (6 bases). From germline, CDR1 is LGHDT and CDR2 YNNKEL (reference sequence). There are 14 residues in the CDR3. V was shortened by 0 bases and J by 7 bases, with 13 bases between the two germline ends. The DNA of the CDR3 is TGTGCCAGCAGCCAAGAGGACTACCCTACTGAGCAGTACTTC. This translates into CASSQEDYPTEQYF.